This T cell receptor (beta chain) was documented in a study of blood T cell repertoires in COVID-19. The wider study: Spain, Italy and the United States supplied samples that represented acute and convalescent COVID-19. PBMCs, B-cell-depleted T cells, or T cells provided the cDNA or gDNA that made up the material.

The CDR3 spans 14 residues. The V end lost 5 bases, the J end lost 2 bases, and 10 bases lay between the germline ends. CDR1 and CDR2 from the germline V gene are SGHAT and FQNNGV. Authors' methods: For nucleated cells, counts were estimated from reference gene primer amplification. Libraries were prepared by immunoSEQ multiplex PCR; TCRdb keeps only in-frame clonotypes and omits some of them. V, J and clone size are those of that table, while D and trimming were read from the DNA. The sample gives about 120,000 clones, roughly 83% of which show up once; 3% to 4.5% is in the top ten. Sample: peripheral blood. This chain uses TRBV11-2 with TRBJ2-1, with unresolved D. This receptor was taken from a woman older than 75 with acute or convalescent COVID-19. CDR3 coding DNA: TGTGCCAGCAGCCAAGAGCAAACCTACAATGAGCAGTTCTTC. Amino acid sequence: CASSQEQTYNEQFF.